This paragraph covers one TCR beta chain sequence. The antigen is unknown. The data were obtained in a study of response to subunit inactivated influenza vaccine. The CDR3 covers 15 residues. V dropped 1 base and J dropped 7 bases, with 11 bases sitting between them. Germline-derived CDR1 and CDR2 are SGHVS and FQNEAQ. General observations from the study: With each seasonal influenza vaccination, the authors suggested, few new T cells are recruited.

TCRdb itself ran the RT-PCR reads through MiXCR, one entry per CDR3 protein. The sample records 500,000 to 600,000 distinct CDR3 sequences, 15% to 20% being singletons. The chain joins TRBV7-8 to TRBJ1-6, with a possible D match to TRBD1 (5 bases). Sequencing was performed on CD4+ T cells sorted from PBMCs, taken around 25 months after vaccination. This clonotype was obtained from a man aged 45 to 70 who received an inactivated influenza vaccine. The CDR3 loop is CASSLGGVGNSPLHF. The CDR3, as DNA: TGTGCCAGCAGCTTAGGGGGGGTAGGGAATTCACCCCTCCACTTT.